This is a list of T cell receptor beta chains from one sample in a study of memory CD4+ T cells and cytomegalovirus serostatus. Produced via immunoSEQ multiplex PCR; TCRdb's table is partial and in-frame only. Here the sample spans some 48,000 clones, under 80% being singletons. Sequencing was carried out using memory CD4+ T cells from blood. Receptor source: an adult in good health and CMV-seronegative. Each CDR3 is given with its conserved first and last residue. The D gene is left open where the match is weak. Clone size is stated in some rows and not others, as once, few, many or a class when expanded.

v_gene,j_gene,abundance,d_gene,len,CDR3aa,CDR3nt
TRBV2,TRBJ1-2,-,-,13,CASQFDGPRGYTF,TGTGCCAGCCAATTCGACGGTCCGCGGGGCTACACCTTC
TRBV2,TRBJ2-7,-,TRBD1,15,CASGEGGRGLYEQYF,TGTGCCAGCGGAGAAGGGGGCAGGGGGCTGTACGAGCAGTACTTC
TRBV30,TRBJ1-6,-,-,13,CAWNPQNNSPLHF,TGTGCCTGGAACCCACAAAATAATTCACCCCTCCACTTT
TRBV6-1,TRBJ1-5,-,-,13,CASSEGSNQPQHF,TGTGCCAGCAGTGAGGGTAGCAATCAGCCCCAGCATTTT
TRBV5-1,TRBJ1-6,-,TRBD1,17,CASAPFQLQGTNSPLHF,TGCGCCAGCGCCCCGTTCCAGTTACAGGGGACTAATTCACCCCTCCACTTT
TRBV9,TRBJ1-2,once,TRBD1,14,CASSVGQGVGGYTF,TGTGCCAGCAGCGTAGGGCAGGGGGTGGGTGGCTACACCTTC
TRBV5-1,TRBJ2-7,-,TRBD2,16,CASSREVAGDSYEQYF,TGCGCCAGCAGCCGGGAGGTGGCGGGGGACTCCTACGAGCAGTACTTC
TRBV29-1,TRBJ1-2,once,-,11,CSVEQGRGYTF,TGCAGCGTTGAGCAGGGACGTGGCTACACCTTC
TRBV18,TRBJ2-5,-,TRBD1,13,CASAKGQQETQYF,TGTGCCAGCGCAAAGGGACAGCAAGAGACCCAGTACTTC
TRBV9,TRBJ1-4,once,-,15,CASSVTASTNEKLFF,TGTGCCAGCAGCGTAACGGCCTCAACTAATGAAAAACTGTTTTTT
TRBV27,TRBJ1-6,-,-,15,CASRIKTLRDSPLHF,TGTGCCAGCAGAATCAAAACTCTTAGGGATTCACCCCTCCACTTT
TRBV5-4,TRBJ2-7,-,-,11,CASSSGDEQYF,TGTGCCAGCAGCTCGGGGGACGAGCAGTACTTC
TRBV29-1,TRBJ1-2,-,TRBD1,11,CSVDGDSLLTF,TGCAGCGTCGACGGGGACAGCCTACTCACCTTC
TRBV4-2,TRBJ2-4,-,TRBD2,16,CASSPHYQRGVDIQYF,TGTGCCAGCAGCCCCCATTATCAGCGGGGGGTAGACATTCAGTACTTC
TRBV28,TRBJ1-3,-,-,17,CASGETGDSYSGNTIYF,TGTGCCAGCGGAGAAACAGGAGACTCATACTCTGGAAACACCATATATTTT
TRBV11-3,TRBJ2-5,-,-,13,CASSLQGQETQYF,TGTGCCAGCAGCTTACAGGGCCAAGAGACCCAGTACTTC
TRBV4-2,TRBJ2-1,few,TRBD2,14,CASSRGGGENEQFF,TGTGCCAGCAGCCGCGGGGGGGGAGAAAATGAGCAGTTCTTC
TRBV9,TRBJ1-2,-,TRBD1,14,CASSPRQGNYGYTF,TGTGCCAGCAGCCCTCGACAGGGTAACTATGGCTACACCTTC
TRBV9,TRBJ1-2,-,-,15,CASSVAHTGPYGYTF,TGTGCCAGCAGCGTAGCACATACAGGGCCCTATGGCTACACCTTC
TRBV30,TRBJ1-1,few,TRBD1,13,CAWMGQENTEAFF,TGTGCCTGGATGGGACAGGAGAACACTGAAGCTTTCTTT
TRBV2,TRBJ2-3,once,TRBD2,14,CATPPGGAKDTQYF,TGTGCCACCCCCCCGGGGGGGGCCAAGGATACGCAGTATTTT
TRBV5-6,TRBJ2-3,-,-,17,CASSPLATTPEMNTQYF,TGTGCCAGCAGCCCCCTGGCAACGACACCTGAAATGAATACGCAGTATTTT
TRBV5-1,TRBJ1-1,-,TRBD1,14,CASGTGGMNTEAFF,TGCGCCAGCGGCACAGGGGGCATGAACACTGAAGCTTTCTTT
TRBV27,TRBJ2-2,-,TRBD2,17,CASSVLGVAGGTGELFF,TGTGCCAGCAGCGTCTTGGGGGTAGCGGGGGGGACCGGGGAGCTGTTTTTT
TRBV5-1,TRBJ1-6,-,-,14,CASSLGVQDSPLHF,TGCGCCAGCAGCTTGGGGGTCCAAGATTCACCCCTCCACTTT
TRBV29-1,TRBJ2-7,-,TRBD1,14,CSGRGTGAGSEQYF,TGCAGCGGCCGTGGGACAGGGGCGGGTAGTGAGCAGTACTTC
TRBV4-2,TRBJ2-2,-,TRBD2,18,CASSQDRGGLAGTGELFF,TGTGCCAGCAGCCAAGATAGGGGGGGACTAGCGGGAACCGGGGAGCTGTTTTTT
TRBV20-1,TRBJ1-1,-,-,11,CSAGLGAEAFF,TGCAGTGCGGGCCTAGGGGCTGAAGCTTTCTTT
TRBV27,TRBJ2-3,-,-,14,CASSFRLSTDTQYF,TGTGCCAGCAGTTTTCGACTTAGCACAGATACGCAGTATTTT
TRBV28,TRBJ1-2,-,-,15,CASSLLMRANYGYTF,TGTGCCAGCAGTTTACTGATGAGAGCTAACTATGGCTACACCTTC
TRBV29-1,TRBJ2-3,-,TRBD1,13,CSARTGEKDTQYF,TGCAGCGCCAGGACAGGCGAGAAAGATACGCAGTATTTT
TRBV18,TRBJ1-4,-,-,12,CASSQLREKLFF,TGTGCCAGCTCACAATTGCGGGAAAAACTGTTTTTT
TRBV5-4,TRBJ2-3,-,-,12,CASSTRTGREYF,TGTGCCAGCAGCACCAGGACTGGAAGGGAGTATTTT
TRBV4-1,TRBJ1-1,-,-,13,CASSRGGNTEAFF,TGCGCCAGCAGCCGGGGTGGGAACACTGAAGCTTTCTTT
TRBV4-2,TRBJ1-4,-,TRBD1,16,CASSQVGQGAGEKLFF,TGTGCCAGCAGCCAAGTGGGACAGGGGGCCGGTGAAAAACTGTTTTTT
TRBV6-6,TRBJ2-2,-,-,13,CATGSRNTGELFF,TGTGCCACTGGCTCAAGGAACACCGGGGAGCTGTTTTTT
TRBV5-5,TRBJ2-5,once,TRBD1,16,CASSPNAIGGAETQYF,TGTGCCAGCAGCCCTAACGCGATAGGGGGCGCCGAGACCCAGTACTTC
TRBV18,TRBJ2-1,-,-,11,CASSHRDEQFF,TGTGCCAGCTCACATAGGGATGAGCAGTTCTTC
TRBV6-1,TRBJ2-5,-,TRBD1,15,CASSPGTGSAETQYF,TGTGCCAGCAGTCCCGGGACAGGGTCTGCGGAGACCCAGTACTTC
TRBV11-3,TRBJ2-3,-,-,15,CASSWGGHSADTQYF,TGTGCCAGCAGCTGGGGGGGGCACTCGGCAGATACGCAGTATTTT
TRBV11-1,TRBJ2-7,-,-,11,CASSLFGEQYF,TGTGCCAGCAGCTTATTCGGGGAGCAGTACTTC
TRBV20-1,TRBJ1-1,-,-,9,CSAREYRVF,TGCAGTGCTAGAGAGTACAGAGTCTTT
TRBV5-5,TRBJ1-2,-,TRBD1,14,CASSLTGGLYGYTF,TGTGCCAGCAGCTTGACAGGGGGCCTCTATGGCTACACCTTC
TRBV7-2,TRBJ2-7,-,-,13,CASSSYLSYEQYF,TGTGCCAGCAGTTCCTACCTGTCCTACGAGCAGTACTTC
TRBV7-9,TRBJ1-5,-,-,16,CASSRGGAGSNQPQHF,TGTGCCAGCAGCCGAGGGGGGGCAGGCAGCAATCAGCCCCAGCATTTT
TRBV27,TRBJ1-6,once,-,14,CASSLLPPDSPLHF,TGTGCCAGCAGTTTGCTACCTCCTGATTCACCCCTCCACTTT
TRBV30,TRBJ1-1,-,-,14,CAWSRGGLNTEAFF,TGTGCCTGGAGTAGAGGAGGATTGAACACTGAAGCTTTCTTT